Shown below are 32 T cell receptor beta chains from a single sample sequenced in a study of cytomegalovirus exposure and HLA in healthy donors. Primers for the PCR totalled 60 Vbeta and 13 Jbeta. Sequenced by immunoSEQ multiplex PCR; TCRdb stores in-frame clones only, minus some. This repertoire shows around 230,000 clones, around 78% found once; its top ten account for approximately 0.47%. The specimen was PBMCs. These receptors were taken from a boy aged 5-17 years in good health and CMV-seronegative.

This sequence joins TRBV18 and TRBJ1-5, with a weak D call TRBD1 (5 bases). V was trimmed by 0 bases and J by 6 bases, leaving 12 bases between them. The CDR3 contains 15 residues. The germline gives CDR1 KGHSH, CDR2 LQKENI. CDR3 DNA: TGTGCCAGCTCACCACCGGGCAGGGCCGGTCAGCCCCAGCATTTT. Translated, it gives CASSPPGRAGQPQHF. The full variable domain, in which reference TRBV18 and TRBJ1-5 provide the parts outside the CDR3, is NAGVMQNPRHLVRRRGQEARLRCSPMKGHSHVYWYRQLPEEGLKFMVYLQKENIIDESGMPKERFSAEFPKEGPSILRIQQVVRGDSAAYFCASSPPGRAGQPQHFGDGTRLSIL.

V and J are TRBV6-6 and TRBJ1-4; weak D call: TRBD1 (6 bases). The CDR3 loop spans 13 amino acids. Germline-derived CDR1 and CDR2 are MNHNY and SVGAGI (reference sequence). V lost 7 bases and J 4 bases, leaving 10 bases between the germline ends. The CDR3, as DNA: TGTGCCAGCACCGGACAGCTTAATGAAAAACTGTTTTTT. It translates to CASTGQLNEKLFF.

The genes are TRBV11-2 and TRBJ2-2, with TRBD1 matching over 8 bases. Losses at the gene ends were 5 bases for V and 7 bases for J; bases not matched to a gene: 9. CDR1 and CDR2 (germline): SGHAT, FQNNGV. The CDR3 runs 15 residues. CDR3 loop: CASSIPGQGGGELFF. CDR3 nucleotides: TGTGCCAGCAGCATTCCTGGACAGGGAGGCGGGGAGCTGTTTTTT.

V and J are TRBV29-1 and TRBJ2-1; D may be TRBD1 (5 bases). CDR1 is SQVTM, CDR2 ANQGSEA, per germline. V dropped 4 bases and J dropped 2 bases, with 12 bases sitting between them. This CDR3 is 14 amino acids long. CDR3 sequence reads: CSVGIREPYNEQFF. In nucleotides, the CDR3 is TGCAGCGTTGGTATCAGGGAACCCTACAATGAGCAGTTCTTC.

The chain combines TRBV2 with TRBJ2-6; TRBD2 matches at 12 bases. V lost 3 bases and J lost 4; bases outside the gene matches: 7. There are 18 residues in the CDR3. CDR1 SNHLY and CDR2 FYNNEI come from the germline V gene. CDR3 loop: CASSDGLAGSLGANVLTF. CDR3 coding DNA: TGTGCCAGCAGTGACGGACTAGCGGGGTCGTTGGGGGCCAACGTCCTGACTTTC.

The chain carries TRBV15 and TRBJ2-1, with 7 bases fitting TRBD2. Unmatched junction bases numbered 18, after V lost 3 bases and J lost 10 bases. The germline V gene has CDR1 LNHNV and CDR2 YYDKDF (reference sequence). The CDR3 totals 17 residues. CDR3 DNA sequence: TGTGCCACCAGCAGGGGGCGAGGCGGGAGTGGGTACAGGGAGCAGTTCTTC. Translated: CATSRGRGGSGYREQFF.

The chain recombines TRBV5-1 with TRBJ2-3; 16 bases are a match to TRBD2. The CDR3 has 23 residues. CDR1 SGHRS and CDR2 YFSETQ come from the germline V gene. V shed 4 bases and J 0 bases; nucleotides not matched to a gene: 20. CDR3 loop: CASSLRGFSGLAGGQPSTDTQYF. CDR3 nucleotides: TGCGCCAGCAGCCTACGGGGATTCTCGGGACTAGCGGGGGGGCAACCTAGCACAGATACGCAGTATTTT.

V is TRBV7-6 and J is TRBJ1-2, with TRBD1 identical over 8 bases. The germline gives CDR1 SGHVS, CDR2 FNYEAQ. The length of the CDR3 is 12 residues. J lost 8 bases, V lost 5 bases, and 4 bases had no gene match. This CDR3 reads CASSETGEGYTF. In DNA, the CDR3 is TGTGCCAGCAGCGAGACAGGGGAAGGCTACACCTTC.

The gene calls are TRBV6-1 and TRBJ2-3; tentatively, D is TRBD1 (5 bases). The V gene's germline CDR1 is MNHNS and CDR2 SASEGT. The length of the CDR3 is 14 residues. Trimming shortened V by 4 bases and J by 1 base, and 9 bases separated the two germline ends. CDR3 sequence: CASSVGAGTDTQYF. The CDR3 nucleotides read TGTGCCAGCAGTGTAGGGGCCGGCACAGATACGCAGTATTTT.

The sample holds one count of this clone. The chain employs TRBV6-5 and TRBJ1-1; D ambiguous. The V gene's germline CDR1 is MNHEY and CDR2 SVGAGI. The CDR3 runs 15 residues. Deletions cut 6 bases from V and 0 bases from J, with 14 bases between. The CDR3 nucleotides are TGTGCCAGCAGCTTGGCGGCTGAGCTGAACACTGAAGCTTTCTTT. Amino acid sequence: CASSLAAELNTEAFF.

The chain recombines TRBV6-1 with TRBJ2-1, with D maybe TRBD1 (7 bases). The germline gives CDR1 MNHNS, CDR2 SASEGT. Trimming stripped 4 bases from V and 4 bases from J, with 11 bases between. CDR3 size: 14 residues. The CDR3 protein is CASSGGTVYNEQFF. In DNA form, the CDR3 reads TGTGCCAGCAGTGGCGGGACAGTTTACAATGAGCAGTTCTTC.

The chain combines TRBV7-9 with TRBJ1-6, with D possibly matching TRBD1 (5 bases). The CDR3 sequence is 16 residues long. Germline V gene lookup returns CDR1 SEHNR and CDR2 FQNEAQ (reference sequence). Between the trimmed V and J ends, which lost 1 base and 4 bases, there was a span of 11 bases. For the CDR3, the DNA is TGTGCCAGCAGCTTAGGGGCAGGGCCATATAATTCACCCCTCCACTTT. Protein: CASSLGAGPYNSPLHF.

The CDR3 protein is CASSSQDRGAYNEQFF. CDR3 bases: TGTGCCAGCAGTTCGCAGGACAGGGGAGCCTACAATGAGCAGTTCTTC. This sequence joins TRBV27 and TRBJ2-1, with 9 bases matching TRBD1. There are 16 residues in the CDR3. J was trimmed by 2 bases and V by 4 bases; bases with no gene match: 6. CDR1 MNHEY and CDR2 SMNVEV come from the germline V gene (reference sequence).

This chain links TRBV27 with TRBJ1-4; TRBD1 matches at 7 bases. Germline-derived CDR1 and CDR2 are MNHEY and SMNVEV (reference sequence). This CDR3 spans 14 amino acids. The junction had 5 bases not matched to a gene; V was cut back by 7 bases and J by 3 bases. This CDR3 reads CASTRQGSNEKLFF. CDR3 coding DNA: TGTGCCAGCACAAGACAGGGCTCTAATGAAAAACTGTTTTTT.

The rearrangement links TRBV7-3 to TRBJ2-2, with TRBD2 matching over 8 bases. From germline, CDR1 is SGHTA and CDR2 FQGTGA. This CDR3 is 16 amino acids long. The V gene end was trimmed by 5 bases and the J gene end by 3 bases; junction bases not matched to a gene: 8. As DNA, the CDR3 is TGTGCCAGCAGCGAAACTAGCGGTCCATACACCGGGGAGCTGTTTTTT. This sequence encodes CASSETSGPYTGELFF. The complete variable domain, with remaining parts taken from reference TRBV7-3 and TRBJ2-2, reads GAGVSQTPSNKVTEKGKYVELRCDPISGHTALYWYRQSLGQGPEFLIYFQGTGAADDSGLPNDRFFAVRPEGSVSTLKIQRTERGDSAVYLCASSETSGPYTGELFFGEGSRLTVL.

V gene TRBV10-1 combines with J gene TRBJ1-1; maybe TRBD1 (5 bases). CDR1 WNHNN and CDR2 SYGVQD come from the germline V gene (reference sequence). The CDR3 loop spans 14 amino acids. Trimming stripped 0 bases from V and 5 bases from J, with 10 bases between. CDR3 bases: TGCGCCAGCAGTGAGTCCAGGCGGGGGACTGAAGCTTTCTTT. As protein: CASSESRRGTEAFF.

The chain couples TRBV11-3 to TRBJ2-5, with D possibly matching TRBD2 (6 bases). This CDR3 contains 14 residues. Trimming shortened V by 1 base and J by 4 bases, and 10 bases separated the two germline ends. Germline CDR1 SGHNT, CDR2 YENEEA. Here the CDR3 DNA reads TGTGCCAGCAGCTTAGGGGGGAGGAGAGAGACCCAGTACTTC. It specifies CASSLGGRRETQYF.

The chain uses TRBV7-9 and TRBJ2-5; 10 bases agree with TRBD2. Losses at the gene ends were 3 bases for V and 10 bases for J; bases not matched to a gene: 8. CDR3 length: 14 amino acids. The germline CDR1 and CDR2 sequences are SEHNR and FQNEAQ (reference sequence). The CDR3 coding sequence is TGTGCCAGCAGCTTTGGGCTAGCGGGGGCCCTCCAGTACTTC. Translating it yields CASSFGLAGALQYF.

The genes are TRBV19 and TRBJ2-7; D not certain. Germline lookup yields CDR1 LNHDA and CDR2 SQIVND (reference sequence). Trimming cost V 5 bases and J 4 bases, with 12 bases left between them. This CDR3 comprises 13 residues. The CDR3 loop is CASSYSTVYEQYF. The CDR3 DNA reads TGTGCCAGTAGTTACTCCACGGTATACGAGCAGTACTTC.

The chain combines TRBV7-2 with TRBJ2-1; tentative D call: TRBD2 (5 bases). Germline-derived CDR1 and CDR2 are SGHTA and FQGNSA. This CDR3 region has 16 residues. With 5 bases removed from V and 2 bases from J, the gap between germline ends came to 16 bases. CDR3 DNA sequence: TGTGCCAGCAGCCCAGAGGCTACTAGGACCTACAATGAGCAGTTCTTC. Amino acid sequence: CASSPEATRTYNEQFF.

The rearrangement links TRBV18 to TRBJ1-3, with D hard to call. Germline values: CDR1 KGHSH, CDR2 LQKENI. This CDR3 spans 15 amino acids. Trimming shortened V by 1 base and J by 4 bases, and 11 bases separated the two germline ends. Here the CDR3 reads CASSPLGERGNTIYF. The DNA for the CDR3 is TGTGCCAGCTCACCACTCGGGGAAAGAGGAAACACCATATATTTT.

The rearrangement links TRBV27 to TRBJ2-5; 9 nucleotides align to TRBD1. Germline CDR1 and CDR2: MNHEY and SMNVEV (reference sequence). The V and J ends lost 6 bases and 4 bases, in that order; junction bases with no gene match: 9. The CDR3 consists of 15 residues. CDR3 bases: TGTGCCAGCAGGGGGGGACAGGGCCTAAGAGAGACCCAGTACTTC. It specifies CASRGGQGLRETQYF.

This clone was seen more than once but under ten times. The chain combines TRBV6-1 with TRBJ2-1; 9 bases align to TRBD2. The CDR3 sequence is 12 residues long. In germline, CDR1 is MNHNS, CDR2 SASEGT. V shed 3 bases, J shed 12 bases, and the junction held 3 bases outside the gene matches. The CDR3 DNA is TGTGCCAGCAGTGAGTTAGCGGGGGCGCAGTTCTTC. Its translation is CASSELAGAQFF.

The V gene is TRBV4-1, the J gene TRBJ1-1; the D gene is possibly TRBD1 (6 bases). The CDR3 extends over 14 amino acids. Per the germline V gene, CDR1 is MGHRA and CDR2 is YSYEKL. Trimming shortened V by 5 bases and J by 8 bases, and 18 bases separated the two germline ends. The CDR3 bases are TGCGCCAGCAGCAAACACGGGGGGGGGCGCGAAGCTTTCTTT. Translation: CASSKHGGGREAFF.

The chain has TRBV2 and TRBJ2-5, with D unclear. In germline, CDR1 is SNHLY, CDR2 FYNNEI. The CDR3 spans 10 residues. Trimming took 6 bases from V and 7 from J, leaving 6 bases between them. In DNA, the CDR3 is TGTGCCAGCAGCCGAGGGACCCAGTACTTC. It codes for CASSRGTQYF.

The gene calls are TRBV18 and TRBJ2-7; D gene ambiguous. The CDR3 sequence is 16 residues long. CDR1 is KGHSH, CDR2 LQKENI, per germline. V lost 3 bases and J lost 4, with 19 bases in between. The DNA of the CDR3 is TGTGCCAGCTCACCCATAACCTCCCAGCGTGGATACGAGCAGTACTTC. Its translation is CASSPITSQRGYEQYF.

The chain's CDR3 is CASSQEPEPDTQYF. In nucleotides, the CDR3 is TGCGCCAGCAGCCAAGAACCGGAGCCAGATACGCAGTATTTT. This chain links TRBV4-1 with TRBJ2-3, with D unclear. Germline V gives CDR1 MGHRA, CDR2 YSYEKL. This CDR3 comprises 14 residues. V dropped 0 bases and J dropped 4 bases, with 8 bases sitting between them.

The CDR3 is CAAGGTGAYEQYF. DNA for the CDR3: TGTGCCGCCGGCGGGACAGGGGCCTACGAGCAGTACTTC. The chain couples TRBV4-2 to TRBJ2-7, with 10 nucleotides matching TRBD1. The CDR3 spans 13 residues. J lost 2 bases, V lost 11 bases, and 6 bases had no gene match. Per germline, CDR1 LGHNA and CDR2 YNFKEQ.

This clone was seen only a few times. This chain links TRBV19 with TRBJ1-3; D is possibly TRBD1 (6 bases). The CDR3 has 15 residues. Germline CDR1 reads LNHDA; CDR2 reads SQIVND (reference sequence). V lost 3 bases to trimming and J lost 4 bases, with 13 bases between them. The CDR3: CASSISGVSGNTIYF. In DNA, the CDR3 is TGTGCCAGTAGTATTTCAGGGGTCTCCGGAAACACCATATATTTT.

Concerning this clone itself: At one boundary the junction diverges from the germline segment, which might be a read error. The genes are TRBV7-3 and TRBJ1-1; D is undetermined. Germline CDR1 is SGHTA and CDR2 is FQGTGA. CDR3 length: 13 amino acids. The CDR3 DNA follows: TGTGCCAGCAGCTTAAGCGCCGGAGTGAAGGTTGTCTTT. Translating it yields CASSLSAGVKVVF.

J is TRBJ1-5 and V is TRBV4-1; no definite D call. This CDR3 is 16 amino acids long. The germline gives CDR1 MGHRA, CDR2 YSYEKL. V was clipped by 0 bases and J by 2 bases, with 11 bases between them. The DNA of the CDR3 is TGCGCCAGCAGCCAAGATCAAGGAGTAGGCAATCAGCCCCAGCATTTT. The encoded protein is CASSQDQGVGNQPQHF.

The chain couples TRBV5-8 to TRBJ1-1; TRBD1 is a possible D gene (6 bases). The length of the CDR3 is 13 residues. CDR1 and CDR2 (germline): SGHTS, YDEGEE. Deletions cut 2 bases from V and 5 bases from J, with 10 bases between. For the CDR3, the DNA is TGTGCCAGCAGCTTCAGGGGTGGGACTGAAGCTTTCTTT. Residues: CASSFRGGTEAFF.